This is a list of T cell receptor beta chains from one sample in a study of glioma-infiltrating T cells. Each CDR3 protein gets one entry after TCRdb re-called the multiplex PCR reads with MiXCR. The sample includes more than 350,000 distinct CDR3 sequences, around 45% of them seen just once. Sequences were obtained from glioma tissue, nonneoplastic brain tissue, or PBMCs (not recorded which). Every receptor here comes from a human donor with low-grade glioma or glioblastoma, undergoing nonglioma brain surgery, or in good health (not recorded which). CDR3s include the opening cysteine and the closing phenylalanine or tryptophan. Fields, in order: clone size, D gene, J gene, V gene, CDR3 protein, CDR3 DNA. D genes are given only for firm matches. A clone size is listed for some rows: how often the clone was seen (once, few, many), or a class if it is expanded.

clone size: few
D gene: TRBD1
J gene: TRBJ2-3
V gene: TRBV4-2
CDR3 protein: CASSPYRGDTQYF
CDR3 DNA: TGTGCCAGCAGCCCCTACAGGGGAGATACGCAGTATTTT

clone size: few
D gene: NA
J gene: TRBJ1-5
V gene: TRBV28
CDR3 protein: CASSLRRGSNQPQHF
CDR3 DNA: TGTGCCAGCAGTCTTCGCAGGGGTAGCAATCAGCCCCAGCATTTT

clone size: NA
D gene: NA
J gene: TRBJ2-7
V gene: TRBV14
CDR3 protein: CASSHVESGYSYDQYF
CDR3 DNA: TGTGCCAGCAGCCATGTAGAAAGCGGATACTCCTACGATCAGTACTTC

clone size: many
D gene: TRBD2
J gene: TRBJ2-5
V gene: TRBV6-2/TRBV6-3
CDR3 protein: CASSIGLAWGETQYF
CDR3 DNA: TGTGCCAGCAGTATTGGACTAGCCTGGGGAGAGACCCAGTACTTC

clone size: few
D gene: NA
J gene: TRBJ1-1
V gene: TRBV4-3
CDR3 protein: CASSQQENTEAFF
CDR3 DNA: TGCGCCAGCAGCCAACAGGAGAACACTGAAGCTTTCTTT

clone size: many
D gene: NA
J gene: TRBJ2-5
V gene: TRBV28
CDR3 protein: CASSFSDSEQETQYF
CDR3 DNA: TGTGCCAGCAGTTTTTCGGACAGCGAACAAGAGACCCAGTACTTC

clone size: few
D gene: NA
J gene: TRBJ1-2
V gene: TRBV12-3/TRBV12-4
CDR3 protein: CASSFWGRVNYGYTF
CDR3 DNA: TGTGCCAGCAGTTTCTGGGGCAGGGTGAACTATGGCTACACCTTC

clone size: NA
D gene: TRBD1
J gene: TRBJ2-3
V gene: TRBV29-1
CDR3 protein: CSVAGQGARTDTQYF
CDR3 DNA: TGCAGCGTTGCGGGACAGGGGGCTCGCACAGATACGCAGTATTTT

clone size: NA
D gene: TRBD2
J gene: TRBJ2-3
V gene: TRBV7-2
CDR3 protein: CASSLGLAGGSADTQYF
CDR3 DNA: TGTGCCAGCAGCTTAGGACTAGCGGGAGGGAGCGCAGATACGCAGTATTTT

clone size: NA
D gene: NA
J gene: TRBJ2-7
V gene: TRBV10-3
CDR3 protein: CAISEPYPNEQYF
CDR3 DNA: TGTGCCATCAGTGAACCGTACCCCAACGAGCAGTACTTC

clone size: many
D gene: TRBD1
J gene: TRBJ2-3
V gene: TRBV6-2/TRBV6-3
CDR3 protein: CASRGQGADTQYF
CDR3 DNA: TGTGCCAGCAGGGGACAGGGGGCAGATACGCAGTATTTT

clone size: few
D gene: NA
J gene: TRBJ1-5
V gene: TRBV4-3
CDR3 protein: CASSQEAQTDSNQPQHF
CDR3 DNA: TGCGCCAGCAGCCAAGAGGCGCAGACTGACTCCAATCAGCCCCAGCATTTT

clone size: NA
D gene: TRBD2
J gene: TRBJ2-7
V gene: TRBV29-1
CDR3 protein: CSVVGGRQISPSYEQYF
CDR3 DNA: TGCAGCGTCGTAGGCGGGAGACAGATCTCGCCCTCCTACGAGCAGTACTTC

clone size: NA
D gene: NA
J gene: TRBJ1-1
V gene: TRBV3-1
CDR3 protein: CASSQGRREPEAFF
CDR3 DNA: TGTGCCAGCAGCCAAGGGCGAAGGGAGCCTGAAGCTTTCTTT

clone size: NA
D gene: NA
J gene: TRBJ2-7
V gene: TRBV20-1
CDR3 protein: CSAQAGQILSEQYF
CDR3 DNA: TGCAGTGCTCAAGCGGGACAGATTTTGAGCGAGCAGTACTTC

clone size: many
D gene: NA
J gene: TRBJ1-6
V gene: TRBV20-1
CDR3 protein: CSASRQGNSPLHF
CDR3 DNA: TGCAGTGCTAGCCGGCAGGGCAATTCACCCCTCCACTTT

clone size: few
D gene: TRBD1
J gene: TRBJ1-1
V gene: TRBV2
CDR3 protein: CASAGQANTEAFF
CDR3 DNA: TGTGCCAGTGCGGGACAGGCGAACACTGAAGCTTTCTTT

clone size: many
D gene: NA
J gene: TRBJ2-7
V gene: TRBV27
CDR3 protein: CASSPPGHAYEQYF
CDR3 DNA: TGTGCCAGCAGTCCGCCGGGACATGCCTACGAGCAGTACTTC

clone size: once
D gene: TRBD1
J gene: TRBJ1-5
V gene: TRBV19
CDR3 protein: CASRGTGYSNQPQHF
CDR3 DNA: TGTGCCAGCCGCGGGACAGGCTATAGCAATCAGCCCCAGCATTTT

clone size: few
D gene: TRBD1
J gene: TRBJ2-1
V gene: TRBV20-1
CDR3 protein: CSAVGQGASISYNEQFF
CDR3 DNA: TGCAGTGCAGTTGGACAGGGGGCTTCAATCTCCTACAATGAGCAGTTCTTC

clone size: few
D gene: NA
J gene: TRBJ2-1
V gene: TRBV11-1
CDR3 protein: CASSLVLGGGEQFF
CDR3 DNA: TGTGCCAGCAGCTTAGTCCTGGGCGGCGGTGAGCAGTTCTTC

clone size: many
D gene: NA
J gene: TRBJ2-3
V gene: TRBV6-5
CDR3 protein: CASSYSLAYGPDTQYF
CDR3 DNA: TGTGCCAGCAGTTACTCTCTAGCCTATGGTCCAGATACGCAGTATTTT

clone size: NA
D gene: TRBD2
J gene: TRBJ2-7
V gene: TRBV7-3
CDR3 protein: CASSLRTSGREQYF
CDR3 DNA: TGTGCCAGCAGCTTAAGGACTAGCGGGAGGGAGCAGTACTTC